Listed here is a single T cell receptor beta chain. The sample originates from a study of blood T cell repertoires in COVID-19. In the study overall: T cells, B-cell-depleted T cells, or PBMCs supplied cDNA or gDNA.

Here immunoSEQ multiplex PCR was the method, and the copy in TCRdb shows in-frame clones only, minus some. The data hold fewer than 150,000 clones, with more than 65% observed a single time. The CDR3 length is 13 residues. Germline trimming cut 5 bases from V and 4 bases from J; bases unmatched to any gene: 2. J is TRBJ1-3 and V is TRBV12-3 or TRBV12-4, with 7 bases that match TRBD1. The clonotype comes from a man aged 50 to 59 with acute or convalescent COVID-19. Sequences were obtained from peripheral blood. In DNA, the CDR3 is TGTGCCAGCAGTGGGACAGTAGGAAACACCATATATTTT. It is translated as CASSGTVGNTIYF.